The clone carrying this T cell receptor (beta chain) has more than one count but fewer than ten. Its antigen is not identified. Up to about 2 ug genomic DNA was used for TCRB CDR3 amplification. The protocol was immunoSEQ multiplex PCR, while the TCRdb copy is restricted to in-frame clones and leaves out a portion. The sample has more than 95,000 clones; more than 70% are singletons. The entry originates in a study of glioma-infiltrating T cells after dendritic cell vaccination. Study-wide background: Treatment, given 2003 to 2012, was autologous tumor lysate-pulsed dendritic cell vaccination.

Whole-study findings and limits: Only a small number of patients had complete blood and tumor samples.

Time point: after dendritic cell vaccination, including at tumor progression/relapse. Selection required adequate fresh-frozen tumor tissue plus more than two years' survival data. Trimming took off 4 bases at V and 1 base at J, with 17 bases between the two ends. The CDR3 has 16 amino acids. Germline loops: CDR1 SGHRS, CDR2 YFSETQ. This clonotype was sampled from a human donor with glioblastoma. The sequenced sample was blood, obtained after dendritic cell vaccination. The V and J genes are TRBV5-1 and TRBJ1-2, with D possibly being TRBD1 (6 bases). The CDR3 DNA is TGCGCCAGCAGCCCACCACAGGGTCAGGATAACTATGGCTACACCTTC. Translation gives CASSPPQGQDNYGYTF.